The clone carrying this T cell receptor (beta chain) was counted between two and nine times. This entry is derived from a study of blood T cell repertoires in COVID-19. Clones were sequenced by immunoSEQ multiplex PCR, and TCRdb holds only the in-frame ones, with some missing. This sample has approximately 140,000 clones, with roughly 84% found just once. CDR1 is LGHNA and CDR2 is YSLEER in the germline V gene. The V segment lost 5 bases and the J segment 0 bases; nucleotides outside the gene matches: 4. CDR3 length: 16 residues. This TCR derives from a middle-aged man with acute COVID-19. The sample was PBMCs or T cells enriched from blood (not recorded which). The gene calls are TRBV4-3 and TRBJ2-2, with 9 bases that match TRBD1. For the CDR3, the DNA is TGCGCCAGCAGCGGACAGGGGACAACGAACACCGGGGAGCTGTTTTTT. This gives the protein CASSGQGTTNTGELFF.